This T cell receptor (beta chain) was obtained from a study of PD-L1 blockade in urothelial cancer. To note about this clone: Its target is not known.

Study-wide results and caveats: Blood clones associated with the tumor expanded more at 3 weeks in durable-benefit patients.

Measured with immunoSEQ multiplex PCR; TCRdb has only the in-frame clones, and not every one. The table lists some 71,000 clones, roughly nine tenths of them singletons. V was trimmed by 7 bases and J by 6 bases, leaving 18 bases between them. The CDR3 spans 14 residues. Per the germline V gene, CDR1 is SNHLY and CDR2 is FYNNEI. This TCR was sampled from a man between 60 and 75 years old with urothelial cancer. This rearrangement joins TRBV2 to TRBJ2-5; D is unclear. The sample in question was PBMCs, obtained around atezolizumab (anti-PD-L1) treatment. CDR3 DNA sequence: TGTGCCAGCAACCTTAGCCCCGGTTCGAAGACCCAGTACTTC. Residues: CASNLSPGSKTQYF. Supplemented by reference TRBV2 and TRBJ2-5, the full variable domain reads EPEVTQTPSHQVTQMGQEVILRCVPISNHLYFYWYRQILGQKVEFLVSFYNNEISEKSEIFDDQFSVERPDGSNFTLKIRSTKLEDSAMYFCASNLSPGSKTQYFGPGTRLLVL.